Listed below are T cell receptor beta chains from one sample, sequenced in a study of identical twins. TCRdb redid the calling of the 5' RACE reads with MiXCR, one entry per CDR3 protein. The repertoire consists of 650,000 to 800,000 distinct CDR3 sequences, with approximately 9% occurring once and the leading ten covering approximately 0.94%. The same specimen was also included in a second study, on yellow fever vaccine responses in identical twins.

The sequencing input was PBMCs. The origin of the receptors is a woman in her late teens or twenties in good health. CDR3s include the opening cysteine and the closing phenylalanine or tryptophan. Fields, in order: V gene, J gene, D gene, clone size, CDR3 DNA, CDR3 protein. D genes are given only for firm matches. The listing skips clone size in some rows; elsewhere it reads once, few, many or a size class.

v_call: TRBV20-1; j_call: TRBJ2-2; d_call: NA; clone_size: NA; cdr3_nt: TGCAGTGCCCCATCCCGTGACACCGGGGAGCTGTTTTTT; cdr3_aa: CSAPSRDTGELFF
v_call: TRBV20-1; j_call: TRBJ2-7; d_call: TRBD1; clone_size: few; cdr3_nt: TGCAGTGCTAGACTTGGACAGGGGTTGCCCGAGCAGTACTTC; cdr3_aa: CSARLGQGLPEQYF
v_call: TRBV7-2; j_call: TRBJ1-1; d_call: NA; clone_size: few; cdr3_nt: TGTGCCAGCAGCTTAGCAGGGGAGAACACTGAAGCTTTCTTT; cdr3_aa: CASSLAGENTEAFF
v_call: TRBV5-1; j_call: TRBJ2-5; d_call: NA; clone_size: few; cdr3_nt: TGCGCCAGCAGCTCTACCGGGGCCAGAGGAGAGACCCAGTACTTC; cdr3_aa: CASSSTGARGETQYF
v_call: TRBV7-9; j_call: TRBJ2-5; d_call: TRBD1; clone_size: NA; cdr3_nt: TGTGCCAGCAACAGACAGGGGAGTCAGACCCAGTACTTC; cdr3_aa: CASNRQGSQTQYF
v_call: TRBV7-9; j_call: TRBJ2-7; d_call: NA; clone_size: many; cdr3_nt: TGTGCCAGCAGCTTAGGAGACAGGACTTACTACGAGCAGTACTTC; cdr3_aa: CASSLGDRTYYEQYF
v_call: TRBV29-1; j_call: TRBJ1-4; d_call: NA; clone_size: many; cdr3_nt: TGCAGCGTTTTGGGTGTTCAGGGGACTAATGAAAAACTGTTTTTT; cdr3_aa: CSVLGVQGTNEKLFF
v_call: TRBV11-2; j_call: TRBJ2-1; d_call: TRBD2; clone_size: few; cdr3_nt: TGTGCCAGCAGCCCTTTGAGTGGGAGGGCGTATTCTTTGGGGAACAATGAGCAGTTCTTC; cdr3_aa: CASSPLSGRAYSLGNNEQFF
v_call: TRBV14; j_call: TRBJ2-3; d_call: TRBD2; clone_size: NA; cdr3_nt: TGTGCCAGCAGCCGCGGGAGGGTTTTTTCAGATACGCAGTATTTT; cdr3_aa: CASSRGRVFSDTQYF
v_call: TRBV28; j_call: TRBJ2-3; d_call: TRBD2; clone_size: NA; cdr3_nt: TGTGCCAGCTCTGCCCCGGGCGGGGGGACAGATACGCAGTATTTT; cdr3_aa: CASSAPGGGTDTQYF
v_call: TRBV20-1; j_call: TRBJ2-2; d_call: TRBD1; clone_size: few; cdr3_nt: TGCAGTGCTAGAGGGCCGGGACAGGGGGAAGGTGCCGGGGAGCTGTTTTTT; cdr3_aa: CSARGPGQGEGAGELFF
v_call: TRBV4-3; j_call: TRBJ2-5; d_call: TRBD1; clone_size: many; cdr3_nt: TGCGCCAGCAGCCCTACCGGGACAGGGGGAGAGACCCAGTACTTC; cdr3_aa: CASSPTGTGGETQYF
v_call: TRBV7-6; j_call: TRBJ2-5; d_call: TRBD1; clone_size: NA; cdr3_nt: TGTGCCAGCAGCTCCGACCCGACCAGATCCGGGACAGACCAAGAGACCCAGTACTTC; cdr3_aa: CASSSDPTRSGTDQETQYF
v_call: TRBV5-1; j_call: TRBJ2-1; d_call: TRBD2; clone_size: many; cdr3_nt: TGCGCCAGCAGCTCCCCCGGACTAGCGGGAGGGCCGGACAATGAGCAGTTCTTC; cdr3_aa: CASSSPGLAGGPDNEQFF
v_call: TRBV29-1; j_call: TRBJ2-1; d_call: TRBD2; clone_size: few; cdr3_nt: TGCAGCGGACTAGCGGAGCTATACAATGAGCAGTTCTTC; cdr3_aa: CSGLAELYNEQFF
v_call: TRBV2; j_call: TRBJ2-5; d_call: NA; clone_size: NA; cdr3_nt: TGTGCCAGCAGCGGCGTTACAGGGGAGACCCAGTACTTC; cdr3_aa: CASSGVTGETQYF
v_call: TRBV11-2; j_call: TRBJ2-5; d_call: NA; clone_size: NA; cdr3_nt: TGTGCCAGCAGCTCCGGTTTGGGGGGAGAGACCCAGTACTTC; cdr3_aa: CASSSGLGGETQYF
v_call: TRBV6-5; j_call: TRBJ1-3; d_call: NA; clone_size: NA; cdr3_nt: TGTGCCAGCAGTTCGTTACTAGGGCCTGGAAACACCATATATTTT; cdr3_aa: CASSSLLGPGNTIYF
v_call: TRBV12-3/TRBV12-4; j_call: TRBJ1-1; d_call: TRBD1; clone_size: NA; cdr3_nt: TGTGCCAGCAGAGAATCCGGGACAGGGGGTAAGATCACTGAAGCTTTCTTT; cdr3_aa: CASRESGTGGKITEAFF
v_call: TRBV9; j_call: TRBJ2-3; d_call: NA; clone_size: NA; cdr3_nt: TGTGCCAGCAGCGTAGTGGGGGTTAGCACAGATACGCAGTATTTT; cdr3_aa: CASSVVGVSTDTQYF
v_call: TRBV9; j_call: TRBJ2-3; d_call: TRBD2; clone_size: NA; cdr3_nt: TGTGCCAGCAGCCAAGGACTAGCGGAGACAGATACGCAGTATTTT; cdr3_aa: CASSQGLAETDTQYF
v_call: TRBV27; j_call: TRBJ2-6; d_call: NA; clone_size: NA; cdr3_nt: TGTGCCAGCAGTTTAGATTGGAGGAGGGCCAACGTCCTGACTTTC; cdr3_aa: CASSLDWRRANVLTF
v_call: TRBV12-3/TRBV12-4; j_call: TRBJ2-3; d_call: NA; clone_size: many; cdr3_nt: TGTGCCAGCAGTTTATCTGGGCGGTTGGGCACAGATACGCAGTATTTT; cdr3_aa: CASSLSGRLGTDTQYF
v_call: TRBV28; j_call: TRBJ2-1; d_call: TRBD1; clone_size: few; cdr3_nt: TGTGCCAGCAGCCCGGCCAGGGACAGCCTCTACAATGAGCAGTTCTTC; cdr3_aa: CASSPARDSLYNEQFF
v_call: TRBV15; j_call: TRBJ1-3; d_call: NA; clone_size: few; cdr3_nt: TGTGCCACCAGCAGCCCTCCGGACTCTGGAAACACCATATATTTT; cdr3_aa: CATSSPPDSGNTIYF
v_call: TRBV5-5; j_call: TRBJ2-7; d_call: TRBD1; clone_size: few; cdr3_nt: TGTGCCAGCAACTTAGGCGGGACAGGGACCTACGAGCAGTACTTC; cdr3_aa: CASNLGGTGTYEQYF
v_call: TRBV20-1; j_call: TRBJ2-1; d_call: NA; clone_size: many; cdr3_nt: TGCAGTGCTAGAGGCATTCAGGGTTACAATGAGCAGTTCTTC; cdr3_aa: CSARGIQGYNEQFF
v_call: TRBV12-3/TRBV12-4; j_call: TRBJ2-1; d_call: TRBD2; clone_size: few; cdr3_nt: TGTGCCAGCAGTACCCGAATCGGGCCACTAGCGGGGCACAATGAGCAGTTCTTC; cdr3_aa: CASSTRIGPLAGHNEQFF
v_call: TRBV10-3; j_call: TRBJ2-7; d_call: NA; clone_size: NA; cdr3_nt: TGTGCCATCAGTGGGGACTTGAACTCCTACGAGCAGTACTTC; cdr3_aa: CAISGDLNSYEQYF
v_call: TRBV7-9; j_call: TRBJ2-7; d_call: TRBD1; clone_size: many; cdr3_nt: TGTGCCAGCAGCTCTATGACAGGGTACTCCTACGAGCAGTACTTC; cdr3_aa: CASSSMTGYSYEQYF
v_call: TRBV7-8; j_call: TRBJ1-4; d_call: NA; clone_size: many; cdr3_nt: TGTGCCAGCAGCTTACGACTAGATAATGAAAAACTGTTTTTT; cdr3_aa: CASSLRLDNEKLFF
v_call: TRBV9; j_call: TRBJ2-2; d_call: NA; clone_size: NA; cdr3_nt: TGTGCCAGCAGCGAGGCGAACACCGGGGAGCTGTTTTTT; cdr3_aa: CASSEANTGELFF
v_call: TRBV7-8; j_call: TRBJ1-2; d_call: NA; clone_size: many; cdr3_nt: TGTGCCAGCAGCTTAGCAAGGGGGAACTATGGCTACACCTTC; cdr3_aa: CASSLARGNYGYTF
v_call: TRBV4-3; j_call: TRBJ2-7; d_call: TRBD1; clone_size: few; cdr3_nt: TGCGCCAGCAGCCAAGGGAGACAGGGGCCCTACGAGCAGTACTTC; cdr3_aa: CASSQGRQGPYEQYF
v_call: TRBV6-1; j_call: TRBJ2-3; d_call: NA; clone_size: few; cdr3_nt: TGTGCCAGCATCGACAGTCGCACAGATACGCAGTATTTT; cdr3_aa: CASIDSRTDTQYF
v_call: TRBV4-1; j_call: TRBJ2-7; d_call: TRBD1; clone_size: NA; cdr3_nt: TGCGCCAGCAGCCAACCAGGGACAGCCTACGAGCAGTACTTC; cdr3_aa: CASSQPGTAYEQYF
v_call: TRBV29-1; j_call: TRBJ2-7; d_call: TRBD1; clone_size: many; cdr3_nt: TGCAGCGCCAGGACAGGGAAAGTGGACGAGCAGTACTTC; cdr3_aa: CSARTGKVDEQYF
v_call: TRBV6-2/TRBV6-3; j_call: TRBJ1-5; d_call: NA; clone_size: many; cdr3_nt: TGTGCCAGCAGCCGACGGTCGCAGCCCCAGCATTTT; cdr3_aa: CASSRRSQPQHF
v_call: TRBV7-2; j_call: TRBJ2-3; d_call: TRBD2; clone_size: NA; cdr3_nt: TGTGCCAGCAGCTTAAGCGGGGGGGCCTCGGATACGCGGTATTTT; cdr3_aa: CASSLSGGASDTRYF
v_call: TRBV6-5; j_call: TRBJ2-2; d_call: NA; clone_size: few; cdr3_nt: TGTGCCAGCAGTTACTCGAGTTCCGAAAACACCGGGGAGCTGTTTTTT; cdr3_aa: CASSYSSSENTGELFF
v_call: TRBV6-1; j_call: TRBJ2-5; d_call: NA; clone_size: few; cdr3_nt: TGTGCCAGCAGTGAACCTCGGGAAGGGATGTTGGAGACCCAGTACTTC; cdr3_aa: CASSEPREGMLETQYF
v_call: TRBV7-9; j_call: TRBJ2-2; d_call: NA; clone_size: NA; cdr3_nt: TGTGCCAGCAGTTCTACAGGGTATCCGAACACCGGGGAGCTGTTTTTT; cdr3_aa: CASSSTGYPNTGELFF
v_call: TRBV5-1; j_call: TRBJ2-7; d_call: NA; clone_size: few; cdr3_nt: TGCGCCAGCAGTGGTCCTAAGTACGAGCAGTACTTC; cdr3_aa: CASSGPKYEQYF
v_call: TRBV7-2; j_call: TRBJ2-3; d_call: NA; clone_size: few; cdr3_nt: TGTGCCAGCAGCTACCGATCGGGGGACACAGATACGCAGTATTTT; cdr3_aa: CASSYRSGDTDTQYF
v_call: TRBV7-9; j_call: TRBJ2-2; d_call: NA; clone_size: NA; cdr3_nt: TGTGCCAGCACCCACTCAGACGGGGCCGGGGAGCTGTTTTTT; cdr3_aa: CASTHSDGAGELFF
v_call: TRBV20-1; j_call: TRBJ2-2; d_call: TRBD1; clone_size: NA; cdr3_nt: TGCAGTGCTAGAGAGACCCGGGACAGGAGCACCGGGGAGCTGTTTTTT; cdr3_aa: CSARETRDRSTGELFF
v_call: TRBV6-2/TRBV6-3; j_call: TRBJ1-5; d_call: NA; clone_size: few; cdr3_nt: TGTGCCAGCAGTTACTCCGTTGTTTCAGATTCCCAGCATTTT; cdr3_aa: CASSYSVVSDSQHF
v_call: TRBV4-2; j_call: TRBJ2-7; d_call: NA; clone_size: NA; cdr3_nt: TGTGCCAGCAGCCAAGAAGTGGGTCGGGAGCAGTACTTC; cdr3_aa: CASSQEVGREQYF